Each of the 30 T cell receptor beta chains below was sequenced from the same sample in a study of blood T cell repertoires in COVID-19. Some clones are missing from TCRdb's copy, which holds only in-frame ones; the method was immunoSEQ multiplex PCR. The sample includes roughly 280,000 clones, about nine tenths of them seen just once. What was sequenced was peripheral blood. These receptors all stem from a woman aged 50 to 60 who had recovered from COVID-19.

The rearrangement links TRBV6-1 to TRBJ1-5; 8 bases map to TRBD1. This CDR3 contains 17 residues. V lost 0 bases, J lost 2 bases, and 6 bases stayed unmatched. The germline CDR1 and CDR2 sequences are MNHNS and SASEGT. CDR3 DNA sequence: TGTGCCAGCAGTGAAGCGAGGGACAGGAATCGCAATCAGCCCCAGCATTTT. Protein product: CASSEARDRNRNQPQHF.

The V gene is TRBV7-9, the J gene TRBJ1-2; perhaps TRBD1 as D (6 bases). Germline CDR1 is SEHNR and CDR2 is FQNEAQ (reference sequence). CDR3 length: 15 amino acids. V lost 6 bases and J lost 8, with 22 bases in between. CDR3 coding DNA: TGTGCCAGCAGTTCGTTAAACAGGGCGAACGACGGCTACACCTTC. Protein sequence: CASSSLNRANDGYTF.

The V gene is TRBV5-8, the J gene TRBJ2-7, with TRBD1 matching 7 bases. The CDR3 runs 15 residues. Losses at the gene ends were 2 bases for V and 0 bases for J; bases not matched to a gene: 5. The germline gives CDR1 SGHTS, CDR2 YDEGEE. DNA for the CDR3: TGTGCCAGCAGCTTCGGACAGGACCGCTCCTACGAGCAGTACTTC. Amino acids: CASSFGQDRSYEQYF.

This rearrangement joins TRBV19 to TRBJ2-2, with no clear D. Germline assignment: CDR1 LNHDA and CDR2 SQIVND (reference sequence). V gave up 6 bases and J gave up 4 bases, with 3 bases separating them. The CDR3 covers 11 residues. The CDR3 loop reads CASSFTGELFF. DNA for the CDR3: TGTGCCAGTAGCTTCACCGGGGAGCTGTTTTTT.

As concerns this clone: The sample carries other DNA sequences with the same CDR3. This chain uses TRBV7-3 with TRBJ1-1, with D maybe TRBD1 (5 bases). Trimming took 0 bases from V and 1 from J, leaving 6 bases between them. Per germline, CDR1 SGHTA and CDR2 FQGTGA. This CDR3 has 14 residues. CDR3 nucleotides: TGTGCCAGCAGCTTAACGGGGGGGAACACTGAAGCTTTCTTT. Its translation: CASSLTGGNTEAFF.

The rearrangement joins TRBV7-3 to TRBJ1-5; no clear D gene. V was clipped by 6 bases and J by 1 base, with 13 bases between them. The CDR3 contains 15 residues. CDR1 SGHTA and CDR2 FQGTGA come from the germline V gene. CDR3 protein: CASSLPGGSNQPQHF. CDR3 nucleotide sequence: TGTGCCAGCAGTCTCCCCGGCGGCAGCAATCAGCCCCAGCATTTT.

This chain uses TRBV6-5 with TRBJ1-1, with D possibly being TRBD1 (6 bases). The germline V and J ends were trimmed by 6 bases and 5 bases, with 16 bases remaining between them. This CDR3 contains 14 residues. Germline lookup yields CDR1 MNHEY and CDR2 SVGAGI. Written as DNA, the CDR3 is TGTGCCAGCAGACCGCCAGGGGCGCGTACTGAAGCTTTCTTT. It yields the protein CASRPPGARTEAFF.

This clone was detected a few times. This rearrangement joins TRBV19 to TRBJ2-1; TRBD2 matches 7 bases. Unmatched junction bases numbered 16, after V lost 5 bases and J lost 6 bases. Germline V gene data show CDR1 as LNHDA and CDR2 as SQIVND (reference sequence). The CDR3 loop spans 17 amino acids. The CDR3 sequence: CASSASRRRAGSNEQFF. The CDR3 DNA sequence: TGTGCCAGTAGTGCCTCCCGTCGGCGAGCGGGGAGCAATGAGCAGTTCTTC.

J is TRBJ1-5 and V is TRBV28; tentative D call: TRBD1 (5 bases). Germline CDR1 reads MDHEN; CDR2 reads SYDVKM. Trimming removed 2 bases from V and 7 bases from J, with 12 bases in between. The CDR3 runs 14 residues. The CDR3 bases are TGTGCCAGCAGTTTAAGGGGCCTTGAACAGCCCCAGCATTTT. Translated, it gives CASSLRGLEQPQHF.

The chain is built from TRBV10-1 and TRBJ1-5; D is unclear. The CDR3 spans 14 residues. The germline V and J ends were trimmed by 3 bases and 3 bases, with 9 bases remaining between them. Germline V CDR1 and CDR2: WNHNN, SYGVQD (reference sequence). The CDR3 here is CASSDEGSNQPQHF. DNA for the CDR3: TGCGCCAGCAGTGACGAGGGCTCCAATCAGCCCCAGCATTTT.

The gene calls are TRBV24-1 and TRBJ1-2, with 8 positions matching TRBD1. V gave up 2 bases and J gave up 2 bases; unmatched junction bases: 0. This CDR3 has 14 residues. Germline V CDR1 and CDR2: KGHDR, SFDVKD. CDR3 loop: CATSDWDRNYGYTF. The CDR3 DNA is TGTGCCACCAGTGATTGGGACAGGAACTATGGCTACACCTTC.

CDR3 amino acids: CASSLGAPQETQYF. The CDR3 DNA is TGCGCCAGCAGCTTGGGAGCCCCACAAGAGACCCAGTACTTC. The V and J genes are TRBV5-1 and TRBJ2-5; no clear D gene. Trimming took 0 bases from V and 2 from J, leaving 8 bases between them. The CDR3 is made up of 14 amino acids. Per germline, CDR1 SGHRS and CDR2 YFSETQ.

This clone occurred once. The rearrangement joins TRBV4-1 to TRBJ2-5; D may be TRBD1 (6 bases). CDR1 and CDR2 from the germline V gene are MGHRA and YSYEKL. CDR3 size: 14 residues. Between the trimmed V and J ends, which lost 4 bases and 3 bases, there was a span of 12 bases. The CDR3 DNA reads TGCGCCAGCAGCCGATTCCCAGGGGAAGAGACCCAGTACTTC. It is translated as CASSRFPGEETQYF.

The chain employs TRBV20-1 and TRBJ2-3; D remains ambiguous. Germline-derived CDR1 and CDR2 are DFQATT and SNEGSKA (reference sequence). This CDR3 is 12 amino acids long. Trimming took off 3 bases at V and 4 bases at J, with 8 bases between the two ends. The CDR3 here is CSASAGADTQYF. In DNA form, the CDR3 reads TGCAGTGCTAGTGCCGGAGCAGATACGCAGTATTTT.

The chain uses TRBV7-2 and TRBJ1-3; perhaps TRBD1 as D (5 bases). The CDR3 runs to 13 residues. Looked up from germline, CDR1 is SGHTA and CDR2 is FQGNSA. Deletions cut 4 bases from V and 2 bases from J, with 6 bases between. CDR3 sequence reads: CASSSGAGNTIYF. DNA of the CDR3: TGTGCCAGCAGCTCGGGGGCTGGAAACACCATATATTTT. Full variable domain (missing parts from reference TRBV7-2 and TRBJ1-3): GAGVSQSPSNKVTEKGKDVELRCDPISGHTALYWYRQSLGQGLEFLIYFQGNSAPDKSGLPSDRFSAERTGGSVSTLTIQRTQQEDSAVYLCASSSGAGNTIYFGEGSWLTVV.

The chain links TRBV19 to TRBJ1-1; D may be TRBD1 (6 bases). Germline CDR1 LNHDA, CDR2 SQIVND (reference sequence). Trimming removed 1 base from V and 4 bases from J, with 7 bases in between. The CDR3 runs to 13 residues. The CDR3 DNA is TGTGCCAGTAGTATAGCAGGGGCCACTGAAGCTTTCTTT. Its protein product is CASSIAGATEAFF.

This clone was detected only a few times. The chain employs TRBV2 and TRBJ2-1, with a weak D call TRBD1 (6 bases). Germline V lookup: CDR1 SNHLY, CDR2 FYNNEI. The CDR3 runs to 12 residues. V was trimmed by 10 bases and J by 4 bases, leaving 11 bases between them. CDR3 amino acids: CATTDRYNEQFF. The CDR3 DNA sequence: TGTGCCACCACGGACAGATACAATGAGCAGTTCTTC. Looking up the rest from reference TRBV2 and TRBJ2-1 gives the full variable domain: EPEVTQTPSHQVTQMGQEVILRCVPISNHLYFYWYRQILGQKVEFLVSFYNNEISEKSEIFDDQFSVERPDGSNFTLKIRSTKLEDSAMYFCATTDRYNEQFFGPGTRLTVL.

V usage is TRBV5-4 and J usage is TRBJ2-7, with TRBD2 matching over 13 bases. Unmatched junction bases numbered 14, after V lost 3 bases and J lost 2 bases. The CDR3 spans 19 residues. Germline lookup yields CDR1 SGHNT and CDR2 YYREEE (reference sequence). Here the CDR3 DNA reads TGTGCCAGCAGCTCCTCCCAACTAGCGGGGGGGCCGAGGGCCTACGAGCAGTACTTC. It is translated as CASSSSQLAGGPRAYEQYF.

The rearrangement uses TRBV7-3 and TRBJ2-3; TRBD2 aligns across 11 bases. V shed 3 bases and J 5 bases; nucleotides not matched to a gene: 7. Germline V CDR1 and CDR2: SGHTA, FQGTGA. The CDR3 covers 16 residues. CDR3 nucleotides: TGTGCCAGCAGCTTGGTAGCGGGAGGGCCAGGAGATACGCAGTATTTT. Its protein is CASSLVAGGPGDTQYF. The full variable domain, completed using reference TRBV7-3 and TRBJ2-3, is GAGVSQTPSNKVTEKGKYVELRCDPISGHTALYWYRQSLGQGPEFLIYFQGTGAADDSGLPNDRFFAVRPEGSVSTLKIQRTERGDSAVYLCASSLVAGGPGDTQYFGPGTRLTVL.

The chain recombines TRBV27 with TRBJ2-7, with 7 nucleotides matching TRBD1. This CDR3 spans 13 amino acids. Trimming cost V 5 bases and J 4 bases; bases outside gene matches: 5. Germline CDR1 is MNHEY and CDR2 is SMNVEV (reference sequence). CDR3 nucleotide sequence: TGTGCCAGCAGTCTGTTACAGGGGTACGAGCAGTACTTC. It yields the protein CASSLLQGYEQYF.

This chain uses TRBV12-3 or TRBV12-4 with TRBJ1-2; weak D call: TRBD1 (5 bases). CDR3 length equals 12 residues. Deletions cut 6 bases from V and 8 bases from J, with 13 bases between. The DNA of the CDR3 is TGTGCCAGCAGGCCTGGGGGGGGAGGCTACACCTTC. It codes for CASRPGGGGYTF.

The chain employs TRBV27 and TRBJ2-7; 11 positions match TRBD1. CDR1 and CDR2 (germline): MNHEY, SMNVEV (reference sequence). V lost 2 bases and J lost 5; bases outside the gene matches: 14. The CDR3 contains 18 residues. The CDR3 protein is CASSLKGQGVQKWDEQYF. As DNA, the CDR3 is TGTGCCAGCAGTTTAAAGGGACAGGGGGTGCAAAAGTGGGACGAGCAGTACTTC.

The CDR3 region has the DNA TGTGCCAGCAGCGTCATACCAGCGGGGTCAGATACGCAGTATTTT. Protein sequence: CASSVIPAGSDTQYF. The gene calls are TRBV9 and TRBJ2-3; 7 bases map to TRBD2. The CDR3 is made up of 15 amino acids. Losses at the gene ends were 2 bases for V and 4 bases for J; bases not matched to a gene: 7. Germline loops: CDR1 SGDLS, CDR2 YYNGEE.

Here the CDR3 DNA reads TGTGCCAGCAGCTGGGGACAGGCGCACCAATTCGTTGGGTTCTTC. Its protein product is CASSWGQAHQFVGFF. The rearrangement joins TRBV11-3 to TRBJ2-1, with TRBD1 matching over 8 bases. Germline CDR1 and CDR2: SGHNT and YENEEA. The CDR3 covers 15 residues. J gave up 15 bases and V 4 bases, and 17 bases lay outside the gene matches.

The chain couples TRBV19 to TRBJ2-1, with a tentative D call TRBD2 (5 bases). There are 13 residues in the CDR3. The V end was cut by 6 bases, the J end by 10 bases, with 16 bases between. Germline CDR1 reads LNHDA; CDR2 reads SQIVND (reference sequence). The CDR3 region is CASSLGNVVEQFF. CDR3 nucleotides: TGTGCCAGTAGCCTCGGGAATGTCGTGGAGCAGTTCTTC.

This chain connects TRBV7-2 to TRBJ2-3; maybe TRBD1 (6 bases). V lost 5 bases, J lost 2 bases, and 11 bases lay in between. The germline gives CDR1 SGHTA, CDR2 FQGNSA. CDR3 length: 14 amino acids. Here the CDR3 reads CASSHDRYTDTQYF. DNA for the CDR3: TGTGCCAGCAGCCACGACAGGTACACAGATACGCAGTATTTT.

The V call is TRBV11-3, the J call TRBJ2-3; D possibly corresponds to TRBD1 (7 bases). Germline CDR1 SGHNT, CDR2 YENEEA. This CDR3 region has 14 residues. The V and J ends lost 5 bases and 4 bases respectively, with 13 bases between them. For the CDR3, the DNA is TGTGCCAGCAGCGATCAGGGGGGAGCAGATACGCAGTATTTT. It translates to CASSDQGGADTQYF.

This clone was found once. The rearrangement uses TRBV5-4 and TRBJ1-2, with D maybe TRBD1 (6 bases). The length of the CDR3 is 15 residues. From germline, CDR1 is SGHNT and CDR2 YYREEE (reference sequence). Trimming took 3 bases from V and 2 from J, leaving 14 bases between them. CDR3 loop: CASSSFRGGNYGYTF. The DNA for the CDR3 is TGTGCCAGCAGCTCGTTCAGGGGCGGCAACTATGGCTACACCTTC.

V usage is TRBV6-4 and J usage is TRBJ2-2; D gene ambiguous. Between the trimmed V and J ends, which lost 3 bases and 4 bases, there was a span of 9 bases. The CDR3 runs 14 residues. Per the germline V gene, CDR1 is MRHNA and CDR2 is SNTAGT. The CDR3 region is CASSEWATTGELFF. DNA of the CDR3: TGTGCCAGCAGTGAATGGGCCACCACCGGGGAGCTGTTTTTT.

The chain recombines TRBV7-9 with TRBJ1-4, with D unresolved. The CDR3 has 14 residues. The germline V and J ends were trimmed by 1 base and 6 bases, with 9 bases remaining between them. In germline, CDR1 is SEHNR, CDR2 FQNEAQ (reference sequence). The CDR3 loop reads CASSLGQVDEKLFF. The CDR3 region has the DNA TGTGCCAGCAGCTTAGGGCAGGTGGATGAAAAACTGTTTTTT.